This T cell receptor beta chain was sequenced during a study of OX40 agonist ivuxolimab in advanced cancers. The CDR3 runs to 13 residues. V lost 3 bases and J lost 8, with 13 bases in between. Germline V gene lookup returns CDR1 MNHEY and CDR2 SMNVEV (reference sequence). The data were produced by immunoSEQ multiplex PCR, yet TCRdb's version contains in-frame clones alone and is incomplete. The profile covers some 76,000 clones, with over 85% appearing a single time and 6.2% taken by the ten largest. The receptor was derived from an adult with an advanced solid tumor such as melanoma, head and neck, liver or kidney cancer. The chain has TRBV27 and TRBJ1-1, with D maybe TRBD1 (5 bases). This specimen was CD4+ or CD8+ T cells sorted from blood, taken in a trial of the OX40 agonist ivuxolimab. CDR3 sequence: CASSFGSGAEAFF. The CDR3 DNA reads TGTGCCAGCAGTTTCGGGTCCGGGGCCGAAGCTTTCTTT.